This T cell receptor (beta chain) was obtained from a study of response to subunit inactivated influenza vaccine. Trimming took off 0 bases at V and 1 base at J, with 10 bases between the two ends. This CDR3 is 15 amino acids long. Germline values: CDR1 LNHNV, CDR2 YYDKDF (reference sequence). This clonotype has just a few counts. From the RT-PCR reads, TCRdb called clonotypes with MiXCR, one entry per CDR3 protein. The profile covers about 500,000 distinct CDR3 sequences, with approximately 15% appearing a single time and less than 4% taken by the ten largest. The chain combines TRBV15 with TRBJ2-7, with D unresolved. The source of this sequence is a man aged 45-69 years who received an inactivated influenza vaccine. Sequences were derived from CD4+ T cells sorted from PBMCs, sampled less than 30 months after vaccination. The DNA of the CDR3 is TGTGCCACCAGCAGAGACAGGAGCCTATCCTACGAGCAGTACTTC. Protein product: CATSRDRSLSYEQYF.